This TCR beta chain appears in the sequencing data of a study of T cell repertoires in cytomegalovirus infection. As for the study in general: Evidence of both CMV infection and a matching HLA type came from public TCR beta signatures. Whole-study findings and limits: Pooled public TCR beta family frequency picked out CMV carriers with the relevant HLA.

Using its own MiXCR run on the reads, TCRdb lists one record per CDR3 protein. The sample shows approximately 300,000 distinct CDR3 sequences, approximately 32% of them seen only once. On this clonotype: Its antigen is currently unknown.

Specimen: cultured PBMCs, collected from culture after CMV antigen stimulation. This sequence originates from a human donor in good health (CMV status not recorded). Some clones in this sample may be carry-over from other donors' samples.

This chain's CDR3 is CASSLGSGEATYGYTF. In DNA form, the CDR3 reads TGTGCCAGCAGCTTAGGATCCGGGGAAGCCACGTATGGCTACACCTTC. This rearrangement joins TRBV11-1 to TRBJ1-2; no firm D call. This CDR3 is built from 16 residues. Germline values: CDR1 SGHAT, CDR2 FQDESV (reference sequence). Trimming cost V 1 base and J 5 bases, with 17 bases left between them.